One sample yielded the 27 T cell receptor beta chains listed below, sequenced in a study of control samples from healthy donors and cancer patients. Libraries were prepared by immunoSEQ multiplex PCR; TCRdb keeps only in-frame clonotypes and omits some of them. The sample consists of 130,000 or so clones, under 95% of them appearing once. Sequencing was performed on blood. The receptors stem from a middle-aged man in good health.

The chain is built from TRBV3-1 (or the pseudogene TRBV3-2) and TRBJ1-1; no clear D gene. The CDR3 is made up of 15 amino acids. The germline V and J ends were trimmed by 2 bases and 5 bases, with 15 bases remaining between them. Germline CDR1 reads LGHDT; CDR2 reads YNNKEL (reference sequence). The CDR3 nucleotides read TGTGCCAGCAGCCAACTTTACCCCGGACGGACTGAAGCTTTCTTT. The encoded protein is CASSQLYPGRTEAFF.

The chain links TRBV7-2 to TRBJ1-1; D possibly corresponds to TRBD1 (6 bases). V shed 2 bases and J shed 7 bases, with 11 bases lying between them. This CDR3 comprises 13 residues. Germline assignment: CDR1 SGHTA and CDR2 FQGNSA. The CDR3 sequence is CASSLKRGVEAFF. Written as DNA, the CDR3 is TGTGCCAGCAGCTTAAAGAGGGGGGTTGAAGCTTTCTTT.

CDR3 protein: CASSGPGQGREKLFF. The CDR3, as DNA: TGTGCCAGCAGCGGACCGGGACAGGGCCGGGAAAAACTGTTTTTT. The rearrangement links TRBV11-2 to TRBJ1-4, with 9 bases lining up with TRBD1. The CDR3 has 15 residues. CDR1 SGHAT and CDR2 FQNNGV come from the germline V gene. V lost 5 bases and J lost 8; bases outside the gene matches: 9.

This sequence joins TRBV6-5 and TRBJ1-4; 11 nucleotides align to TRBD1. The CDR3 extends over 15 amino acids. Per germline, CDR1 MNHEY and CDR2 SVGAGI. Trimming cost V 5 bases and J 7 bases; bases outside gene matches: 6. The CDR3 DNA is TGTGCCAGCAGTACGGGACAGGGGGAATCTGAAAAACTGTTTTTT. Translated, it gives CASSTGQGESEKLFF.

The V and J genes are TRBV5-4 and TRBJ2-7, with TRBD2 as a possible D gene (6 bases). Germline V CDR1 and CDR2: SGHNT, YYREEE (reference sequence). This CDR3 has 12 residues. Trimming pared 1 base from V and 9 bases from J, leaving 11 bases between. The DNA for the CDR3 is TGTGCCAGCAGCTTGCCAGAGGGAGGGCAGTACTTC. Translating it yields CASSLPEGGQYF.

This sequence joins TRBV27 and TRBJ1-1; D possibly corresponds to TRBD1 (5 bases). V was pared by 0 bases and J by 5 bases, with 19 bases between. Germline V gene data show CDR1 as MNHEY and CDR2 as SMNVEV (reference sequence). The CDR3 contains 17 residues. The CDR3, as DNA: TGTGCCAGCAGTTTATCCTTCCGGGGACCCCGGGGGACTGAAGCTTTCTTT. This codes for CASSLSFRGPRGTEAFF.

V and J are TRBV7-2 and TRBJ2-7; a weak D match, TRBD1 (6 bases). The CDR3 covers 17 residues. V gave up 1 base and J gave up 5 bases, with 21 bases separating them. Per germline, CDR1 SGHTA and CDR2 FQGNSA. As DNA, the CDR3 is TGTGCCAGCAGCTTAGTCGGACAGACTCTTGGCTTCGACGAGCAGTACTTC. Amino acid sequence: CASSLVGQTLGFDEQYF.

The genes are TRBV29-1 and TRBJ1-2, with TRBD1 as a possible D gene (6 bases). From germline, CDR1 is SQVTM and CDR2 ANQGSEA. CDR3 length equals 13 residues. V was clipped by 3 bases and J by 8 bases, with 16 bases between them. The CDR3 region is CSVEIWAGDGYTF. The DNA for the CDR3 is TGCAGCGTTGAGATATGGGCAGGGGACGGCTACACCTTC.

Here the CDR3 reads CASSQGRGPYNEQFF. The CDR3 nucleotides read TGCGCCAGCAGCCAAGGGAGGGGGCCCTACAATGAGCAGTTCTTC. This chain connects TRBV4-3 to TRBJ2-1, with D possibly matching TRBD1 (7 bases). Deletions cut 1 base from V and 2 bases from J, with 9 bases between. This CDR3 is built from 15 residues. CDR1 and CDR2 (germline): LGHNA, YSLEER.

The chain uses TRBV6-5 and TRBJ2-7, with a possible D match to TRBD1 (6 bases). Germline V gives CDR1 MNHEY, CDR2 SVGAGI. Trimming stripped 0 bases from V and 3 bases from J, with 15 bases between. CDR3 length: 16 amino acids. The CDR3 loop is CASSYSPQGAFYEQYF. In nucleotides, the CDR3 is TGTGCCAGCAGTTACTCCCCACAGGGAGCCTTCTACGAGCAGTACTTC.

The chain is built from TRBV5-6 and TRBJ2-7; 11 bases map to TRBD2. V was clipped by 4 bases and J by 3 bases; unmatched bases: 3. Germline V lookup: CDR1 SGHDT, CDR2 YYEEEE. The CDR3 has 14 amino acids. CDR3: CASSAGTSGYEQYF. DNA of the CDR3: TGTGCCAGCAGCGCCGGGACTAGCGGCTACGAGCAGTACTTC. Full variable domain (rest looked up from reference TRBV5-6 and TRBJ2-7): DAGVTQSPTHLIKTRGQQVTLRCSPKSGHDTVSWYQQALGQGPQFIFQYYEEEERQRGNFPDRFSGHQFPNYSSELNVNALLLGDSALYLCASSAGTSGYEQYFGPGTRLTVT.

The chain joins TRBV14 to TRBJ1-1; a weak D match, TRBD1 (6 bases). The CDR3 extends over 15 amino acids. Trimming shortened V by 0 bases and J by 3 bases, and 11 bases separated the two germline ends. Per germline, CDR1 SGHDN and CDR2 FVKESK. The CDR3 is CASSQDVAGDTEAFF. Written as DNA, the CDR3 is TGTGCCAGCAGCCAAGATGTGGCAGGGGACACTGAAGCTTTCTTT.

The chain combines TRBV28 with TRBJ1-5; no definite D call. V was shortened by 5 bases and J by 12 bases, with 14 bases between the two germline ends. The CDR3 length is 12 residues. Germline V CDR1 and CDR2: MDHEN, SYDVKM. CDR3 protein: CASSKQGRYQHF. The DNA for the CDR3 is TGTGCCAGCAGTAAACAAGGACGATACCAGCATTTT.

The chain couples TRBV15 to TRBJ1-1; possible D gene TRBD1, 5 bases. Trimming took off 0 bases at V and 4 bases at J, with 9 bases between the two ends. CDR1 and CDR2 (germline): LNHNV, YYDKDF (reference sequence). This CDR3 spans 14 amino acids. This chain's CDR3 is CATSRDGAATEAFF. CDR3 sequence (DNA): TGTGCCACCAGCAGAGATGGGGCAGCCACTGAAGCTTTCTTT.

The rearrangement links TRBV4-1 to TRBJ1-1; D remains unclear. The germline CDR1 and CDR2 sequences are MGHRA and YSYEKL. This CDR3 spans 15 amino acids. V was cut by 0 bases and J by 3 bases, with 11 bases left in between. CDR3 in amino acids: CASSQDGVIHTEAFF. The CDR3 region has the DNA TGCGCCAGCAGCCAAGATGGGGTGATCCACACTGAAGCTTTCTTT.

The chain has TRBV10-3 and TRBJ1-1; no firm D call. This CDR3 has 13 residues. Trimming removed 7 bases at V and 0 bases at J, with 9 bases between. Germline lookup yields CDR1 ENHRY and CDR2 SYGVKD. CDR3 sequence (DNA): TGTGCCATCATGGCCCGGTTGAACACTGAAGCTTTCTTT. Protein: CAIMARLNTEAFF.

This sequence joins TRBV5-6 and TRBJ1-5; TRBD1 matches 10 bases. V gave up 0 bases and J gave up 6 bases; unmatched junction bases: 6. Germline CDR1 and CDR2: SGHDT and YYEEEE. The CDR3 runs 16 residues. The CDR3 DNA reads TGTGCCAGCAGCTTGGAGGGGACAGGGGTCGGTCAGCCCCAGCATTTT. It specifies CASSLEGTGVGQPQHF. Combining the CDR3 with reference TRBV5-6 and TRBJ1-5 gives the whole variable domain DAGVTQSPTHLIKTRGQQVTLRCSPKSGHDTVSWYQQALGQGPQFIFQYYEEEERQRGNFPDRFSGHQFPNYSSELNVNALLLGDSALYLCASSLEGTGVGQPQHFGDGTRLSIL.

This chain connects TRBV5-4 to TRBJ1-1; the D gene is possibly TRBD1 (5 bases). The CDR3 is 14 amino acids. Germline assignment: CDR1 SGHNT and CDR2 YYREEE (reference sequence). With 2 bases removed from V and 3 bases from J, the gap between germline ends came to 11 bases. For the CDR3, the DNA is TGTGCCAGCAGCTTTGCAGGGTCGGACACTGAAGCTTTCTTT. Its protein product is CASSFAGSDTEAFF.

V is TRBV19 and J is TRBJ1-2; no clear D. CDR1 is LNHDA and CDR2 is SQIVND in the germline V gene (reference sequence). This CDR3 region has 15 residues. V gave up 3 bases and J gave up 3 bases, with 14 bases separating them. The CDR3 reads CASSITGNADYGYTF. As DNA, the CDR3 is TGTGCCAGTAGTATTACGGGGAATGCGGACTATGGCTACACCTTC.

CDR3 loop: CASRGSGNTIYF. In DNA form, the CDR3 reads TGCGCCAGCCGAGGGTCTGGAAACACCATATATTTT. The chain employs TRBV5-1 and TRBJ1-3; D not resolved. Germline loops: CDR1 SGHRS, CDR2 YFSETQ. This CDR3 is built from 12 residues. The V end lost 7 bases, the J end lost 1 base, and 6 bases lay between the germline ends.

V and J are TRBV5-4 and TRBJ2-3; D might be TRBD1 or TRBD2, each matching 5 bases. Trimming stripped 5 bases from V and 1 base from J, with 17 bases between. The CDR3 is 16 amino acids. Germline CDR1 is SGHNT and CDR2 is YYREEE (reference sequence). CDR3 protein: CASRSESGLRTDTQYF. The DNA of the CDR3 is TGTGCCAGCAGAAGTGAATCGGGGCTCCGCACAGATACGCAGTATTTT.

The CDR3 protein is CASRAPWGDYSGANVLTF. Here the CDR3 DNA reads TGTGCCAGCAGGGCCCCCTGGGGGGATTACTCTGGGGCCAACGTCCTGACTTTC. The chain employs TRBV28 and TRBJ2-6, with D possibly being TRBD2 (6 bases). The CDR3 length is 18 residues. V lost 6 bases to trimming and J lost 0 bases, with 18 bases between them. Germline V gives CDR1 MDHEN, CDR2 SYDVKM.

V usage is TRBV10-3 and J usage is TRBJ1-2, with D tentatively TRBD1 (6 bases). This CDR3 is 16 amino acids long. V dropped 2 bases and J dropped 1 base, with 14 bases sitting between them. Germline CDR1 ENHRY, CDR2 SYGVKD. The CDR3 DNA reads TGTGCCATCAGTGAGCCAACGGGACACCATAACTATGGCTACACCTTC. Its protein product is CAISEPTGHHNYGYTF.

The chain's CDR3 is CASSQGQLLPFEKLFF. In DNA, the CDR3 is TGTGCCAGCAGCCAGGGACAGCTGCTCCCCTTTGAAAAACTGTTTTTT. The genes are TRBV14 and TRBJ1-4; 7 nucleotides align to TRBD1. V was pared by 3 bases and J by 7 bases, with 11 bases of the junction left unmatched. CDR3 length equals 16 residues. CDR1 and CDR2 (germline): SGHDN, FVKESK.

The chain recombines TRBV7-9 with TRBJ2-7; 8 bases align to TRBD2. Germline V CDR1 and CDR2: SEHNR, FQNEAQ (reference sequence). V was clipped by 8 bases and J by 2 bases; unmatched bases: 17. This CDR3 is built from 17 residues. The CDR3 sequence is CASLGLALNSGTYEQYF. CDR3 in DNA: TGTGCCAGCCTAGGACTAGCTCTTAACTCGGGGACCTACGAGCAGTACTTC.

V gene TRBV27 combines with J gene TRBJ1-1; 8 positions agree with TRBD1. The trim removed 3 bases at V and 4 bases at J, leaving 1 base unmatched. Germline CDR1 MNHEY, CDR2 SMNVEV (reference sequence). CDR3 length equals 13 residues. CDR3 region: CASSFGTGTEAFF. The CDR3 nucleotides read TGTGCCAGCAGTTTTGGGACAGGCACTGAAGCTTTCTTT.

The chain couples TRBV5-1 to TRBJ1-1, with D uncertain. This CDR3 comprises 13 residues. V lost 2 bases and J lost 8, with 13 bases in between. Germline V lookup: CDR1 SGHRS, CDR2 YFSETQ. In nucleotides, the CDR3 is TGCGCCAGCAGCTTATGGCCGGCGCCAGAAGCTTTCTTT. Protein sequence: CASSLWPAPEAFF.